One and the same sample provided the 19 T cell receptor beta chains below, sequenced in a study of blood T cell repertoires in COVID-19. Assay: immunoSEQ multiplex PCR; the TCRdb copy retains only in-frame clones and omits some. The profile covers about 480,000 clones, with roughly 88% appearing a single time and 10% to 15% taken by the ten largest. The sequenced sample consisted of peripheral blood. The receptors shown here come from a woman between 50 and 59 years old with COVID-19, enrolled during active disease.

The chain uses TRBV30 and TRBJ2-7; D possibly corresponds to TRBD2 (6 bases). Between the trimmed V and J ends, which lost 0 bases and 3 bases, there was a span of 12 bases. Germline V gives CDR1 GTSNPN, CDR2 SVGIG (reference sequence). The CDR3 totals 14 residues. The CDR3 DNA reads as TGTGCCTGGAGTGTACTAGGGACTTACTACGAGCAGTACTTC. Its protein is CAWSVLGTYYEQYF.

The rearrangement joins TRBV6-5 to TRBJ1-5; D is ambiguous. This CDR3 has 14 amino acids. Germline CDR1 reads MNHEY; CDR2 reads SVGAGI. V dropped 7 bases and J dropped 0 bases, with 10 bases sitting between them. The CDR3 loop is CASTFTSSNQPQHF. CDR3 in DNA: TGTGCCAGCACCTTCACGAGTAGCAATCAGCCCCAGCATTTT.

The rearrangement uses TRBV24-1 and TRBJ2-5; a possible D gene is TRBD2 (7 bases). This CDR3 has 11 amino acids. Germline-derived CDR1 and CDR2 are KGHDR and SFDVKD. Trimming shortened V by 9 bases and J by 5 bases, and 9 bases separated the two germline ends. The CDR3 region is CATGRGETQYF. The DNA of the CDR3 is TGTGCCACCGGGAGGGGGGAGACCCAGTACTTC.

The rearrangement uses TRBV6-5 and TRBJ1-1; D unresolved. The germline CDR1 and CDR2 sequences are MNHEY and SVGAGI. The CDR3 spans 14 residues. V lost 3 bases and J lost 4, with 12 bases in between. In DNA form, the CDR3 reads TGTGCCAGCAGTTATTTAGTCGTCGGCACTGAAGCTTTCTTT. Protein product: CASSYLVVGTEAFF.

The rearrangement joins TRBV14 to TRBJ1-4; weak D call: TRBD1 (6 bases). This CDR3 has 16 residues. Trimming shortened V by 4 bases and J by 10 bases, and 22 bases separated the two germline ends. Germline V gene sequence: CDR1 SGHDN, CDR2 FVKESK. CDR3 DNA: TGTGCCAGCAGCCCCACTGTCCGGGGGGCATCTGGAAAACTGTTTTTT. It specifies CASSPTVRGASGKLFF.

The count of this clone is one. The chain has TRBV11-1 and TRBJ2-3, with D possibly being TRBD2 (5 bases). V shed 3 bases and J shed 5 bases, with 15 bases lying between them. This CDR3 region has 15 residues. Looked up from germline, CDR1 is SGHAT and CDR2 is FQDESV (reference sequence). The CDR3 sequence is CASSFPAGGGDTQYF. The CDR3 DNA is TGTGCCAGCAGCTTTCCGGCCGGAGGCGGAGATACGCAGTATTTT.

The rearrangement links TRBV7-9 to TRBJ1-2, with D possibly matching TRBD1 (6 bases). The CDR3 extends over 12 amino acids. With 5 bases removed from V and 5 bases from J, the gap between germline ends came to 9 bases. CDR1 is SEHNR and CDR2 is FQNEAQ in the germline V gene (reference sequence). DNA of the CDR3: TGTGCCAGCAGCATCGGGACATATGGCTACACCTTC. Amino acid sequence: CASSIGTYGYTF.

J is TRBJ2-1 and V is TRBV25-1; D is perhaps TRBD2 (6 bases). Germline assignment: CDR1 MGHDK and CDR2 SYGVNS. The ends were cut back, 4 bases at V and 5 bases at J, with 12 bases in the middle. The CDR3 totals 14 residues. CDR3 amino acids: CASSVAGNNNEQFF. For the CDR3, the DNA is TGTGCCAGCAGTGTGGCGGGGAATAACAATGAGCAGTTCTTC.

V usage is TRBV29-1 and J usage is TRBJ1-3; the match to TRBD1 covers 7 bases. CDR3 length: 14 amino acids. Germline V gene sequence: CDR1 SQVTM, CDR2 ANQGSEA. V lost 6 bases, J lost 4 bases, and 9 bases stayed unmatched. CDR3 region: CSVEDRSSGNTIYF. CDR3 nucleotide sequence: TGCAGCGTGGAGGACAGGTCATCAGGAAACACCATATATTTT.

The V gene is TRBV7-2, the J gene TRBJ2-1; 7 bases are a match to TRBD2. The J segment lost 3 bases and the V segment lost 2 bases, leaving 7 bases of the junction unmatched. The CDR3 is made up of 16 amino acids. The germline CDR1 and CDR2 sequences are SGHTA and FQGNSA. The CDR3 coding sequence is TGTGCCAGCAGCTTATCAGTATCTAGCGGCTACAATGAGCAGTTCTTC. Protein: CASSLSVSSGYNEQFF. The entire variable domain, with the rest obtained from reference TRBV7-2 and TRBJ2-1, is as follows: GAGVSQSPSNKVTEKGKDVELRCDPISGHTALYWYRQSLGQGLEFLIYFQGNSAPDKSGLPSDRFSAERTGGSVSTLTIQRTQQEDSAVYLCASSLSVSSGYNEQFFGPGTRLTVL.

J is TRBJ2-1 and V is TRBV4-1, with 10 bases fitting TRBD1. The CDR3 consists of 19 residues. Unmatched junction bases numbered 9, after V lost 1 base and J lost 0 bases. Germline V gene lookup returns CDR1 MGHRA and CDR2 YSYEKL. The CDR3 here is CASSQGSGTGEVSYNEQFF. CDR3 DNA sequence: TGCGCCAGCAGCCAAGGATCCGGGACAGGGGAGGTCTCCTACAATGAGCAGTTCTTC.

The chain joins TRBV2 to TRBJ2-6; D is ambiguous. The germline gives CDR1 SNHLY, CDR2 FYNNEI. V shed 5 bases and J shed 4 bases, with 12 bases lying between them. The CDR3 consists of 15 residues. In nucleotides, the CDR3 is TGTGCCAGCAGTCCTAGGCACTCAGGGGCCAACGTCCTGACTTTC. This gives the protein CASSPRHSGANVLTF. Complete variable domain (other parts from reference TRBV2 and TRBJ2-6): EPEVTQTPSHQVTQMGQEVILRCVPISNHLYFYWYRQILGQKVEFLVSFYNNEISEKSEIFDDQFSVERPDGSNFTLKIRSTKLEDSAMYFCASSPRHSGANVLTFGAGSRLTVL.

The chain joins TRBV11-2 to TRBJ1-1; maybe TRBD1 (5 bases). The length of the CDR3 is 19 residues. With 4 bases removed from V and 4 bases from J, the gap between germline ends came to 28 bases. Germline CDR1 and CDR2: SGHAT and FQNNGV. The CDR3 is CASSSRPGRGGIKVTEAFF. Here the CDR3 DNA reads TGTGCCAGCAGCTCCCGTCCGGGGCGGGGGGGAATCAAGGTCACTGAAGCTTTCTTT.

The V call is TRBV29-1, the J call TRBJ2-7; 10 nucleotides match TRBD1. The junction had 9 bases not matched to a gene; V was cut back by 1 base and J by 3 bases. Germline CDR1 SQVTM, CDR2 ANQGSEA. The CDR3 extends over 16 amino acids. Here the CDR3 DNA reads TGCAGCGTTGAAGGGGCCCTGGGGACAGGGGACTACGAGCAGTACTTC. It translates to CSVEGALGTGDYEQYF.

Concerning this clone itself: Other DNA sequences in this specimen translate into the identical CDR3. The V call is TRBV12-3 or TRBV12-4, the J call TRBJ1-1; no reliable D call. The CDR3 consists of 13 residues. V lost 2 bases and J 4 bases, leaving 8 bases between the germline ends. The CDR3 loop reads CASSLSGSTEAFF. CDR3 bases: TGTGCCAGCAGTTTATCGGGGAGCACTGAAGCTTTCTTT.

This clone was seen a few times. The rearrangement links TRBV18 to TRBJ1-5; a possible D gene is TRBD1 (5 bases). The CDR3 consists of 13 residues. Germline V gives CDR1 KGHSH, CDR2 LQKENI. Trimming took 5 bases from V and 4 from J, leaving 9 bases between them. In DNA form, the CDR3 reads TGTGCCAGCTCAGCGACAGAGAATCAGCCCCAGCATTTT. This translates into CASSATENQPQHF.

This clone was counted only a few times. The chain uses TRBV3-1 (or the pseudogene TRBV3-2) and TRBJ1-6; D gene ambiguous. The V gene lost 1 base and the J gene lost 9 bases, with 10 bases spanning the gap. This CDR3 comprises 14 residues. CDR1 is LGHDT, CDR2 YNNKEL, per germline (reference sequence). CDR3 amino acids: CASSQGPAGSPLHF. For the CDR3, the DNA is TGTGCCAGCAGCCAAGGTCCGGCGGGTTCACCCCTCCACTTT.

This chain uses TRBV6-1 with TRBJ1-2, with D maybe TRBD1 (5 bases). In germline, CDR1 is MNHNS, CDR2 SASEGT. The V and J ends lost 2 bases and 4 bases respectively, with 11 bases between them. The CDR3 is made up of 14 amino acids. As DNA, the CDR3 is TGTGCCAGCAGTGAATGGTGGGGACTCTATGGCTACACCTTC. Its protein product is CASSEWWGLYGYTF.

V usage is TRBV24-1 and J usage is TRBJ2-2, with D possibly TRBD2 on 6 matching bases. The length of the CDR3 is 19 residues. Germline CDR1 KGHDR, CDR2 SFDVKD. Trimming stripped 6 bases from V and 0 bases from J, with 22 bases between. CDR3 protein: CATSLLGLGSKPNTGELFF. The CDR3 DNA reads TGTGCCACCAGTCTCCTGGGCCTCGGGAGTAAACCGAACACCGGGGAGCTGTTTTTT.